The 32 T cell receptor beta chains listed next were all sequenced from one sample in a study of T cell clonality in common variable immunodeficiency. TCRdb's table, derived via immunoSEQ multiplex PCR, lists solely in-frame clones and lacks some. This sample carries about 52,000 clones and no singletons, and 2% to 2.5% goes to the top ten. Sequencing input: peripheral blood mononuclear cells. These receptors all come from a person aged 18 to 75 in good health.

Worth noting for this clone: Sequencing ends 3 residues short of the CDR3 end; the germline J gene provides the rest. The rearrangement joins TRBV11-1 to TRBJ1-1, with D maybe TRBD1 (6 bases). The V gene's germline CDR1 is SGHAT and CDR2 FQDESV (reference sequence). The CDR3 has 13 amino acids. V gave up 5 bases and J gave up 1 base, with 8 bases separating them. Incomplete CDR3 DNA: TGTGCCAGCAGCAAGACAGGGAACACTGAA. Translated, it gives CASSKTGNTE. The whole CDR3 protein reads CASSKTGNTEAFF.

This clone was detected ten times or more. The read stops 3 residues short of the end of the CDR3; the missing end is completed from the germline J gene. The chain carries TRBV19 and TRBJ1-5; no firm D call. The CDR3 loop spans 15 amino acids. CDR1 is LNHDA and CDR2 is SQIVND in the germline V gene (reference sequence). V was clipped by 3 bases and J by 7 bases, with 16 bases between them. The CDR3 bases that were read are TGTGCCAGTAGTATTTCAGCCGGTCGCGGCCAGCCC. This sequence encodes CASSISAGRGQP. The full CDR3 reads CASSISAGRGQPQHF.

This clone has a count of ten or more. The read ends 3 residues early relative to the CDR3; the germline J gene fills the gap. The V and J genes are TRBV20-1 and TRBJ2-7; D unclear. This CDR3 is built from 16 residues. CDR1 and CDR2 from the germline V gene are DFQATT and SNEGSKA (reference sequence). V was pared by 0 bases and J by 6 bases, with 21 bases between. The CDR3 here is CSARDPSTLVSSEQYF. Incomplete CDR3 DNA: TGCAGTGCTAGAGATCCTTCCACCCTAGTAAGTAGCGAG.

This clone was observed many times. Coverage ceases 3 residues before the CDR3 finishes, and the germline J gene fills in the end. The rearrangement links TRBV30 to TRBJ2-3; tentatively, D is TRBD2 (6 bases). Germline V gene sequence: CDR1 GTSNPN, CDR2 SVGIG (reference sequence). V dropped 3 bases and J dropped 5 bases, with 15 bases sitting between them. The CDR3 has 14 residues. The CDR3 reads CAWSTLPGGDTQYF. The DNA read from the CDR3 is TGTGCCTGGAGCACTCTCCCCGGGGGAGATACG.

In its sample, this clone was seen many times. The read falls 3 residues short of the CDR3 end, and the missing part is taken from the germline J gene. The chain links TRBV6-2 or TRBV6-3 to TRBJ2-3, with 8 bases identical to TRBD2. Trimming removed 6 bases from V and 3 bases from J; junction bases left unmatched: 5. Germline CDR1 MNHEY, CDR2 SVGEGT. The CDR3 covers 14 residues. The part of the CDR3 DNA that was read is TGTGCCAGCAGGGCCCGGGGGGGGACAGATACG. As protein: CASRARGGTDT. The full CDR3 sequence reads CASRARGGTDTQYF.

This clone was counted many times. The read ends 3 residues before the CDR3 terminus; that terminus is restored from the germline J gene. The same CDR3 arises from other DNA sequences in this sample as well. This chain uses TRBV30 with TRBJ1-4; D remains unclear. V was clipped by 0 bases and J by 8 bases, with 4 bases between them. This CDR3 comprises 11 residues. Per germline, CDR1 GTSNPN and CDR2 SVGIG (reference sequence). Partial CDR3 DNA: TGTGCCTGGAGTGTAGCCGAAAAA. It encodes CAWSVAEK. The CDR3, in full, reads CAWSVAEKLFF.

This clone was observed many times. The CDR3 goes on 3 residues after the read ends, and that part is filled in from the germline J gene. The chain employs TRBV18 and TRBJ1-2, with 7 nucleotides matching TRBD1. CDR1 is KGHSH, CDR2 LQKENI, per germline. The CDR3 spans 16 residues. With 1 base clipped from V and 0 bases from J, the junction kept 5 bases outside the gene matches. CDR3 region: CASSPLRTGANYGYTF. The CDR3 DNA, read in part, is TGTGCCAGCTCACCACTACGTACAGGGGCTAACTATGGC.

This clone was picked up many times. The CDR3 DNA, read in part, is TGTGCCAGCAGTGAAACGCAGGGGGCAGGTGGAGAGACC. Translated: CASSETQGAGGET. The full CDR3 reads CASSETQGAGGETQYF. The V gene is TRBV6-1, the J gene TRBJ2-5, with 8 nucleotides matching TRBD1. The read falls 3 residues short of the CDR3 end, and the missing part is taken from the germline J gene. The ends lost 2 bases at V and 4 bases at J; junction bases unmatched: 9. Germline-derived CDR1 and CDR2 are MNHNS and SASEGT. The CDR3 extends over 16 amino acids.

This clone was seen repeatedly, ten times or more. The read finishes 3 residues shy of the CDR3 end, and the germline J gene is used to complete it. The chain uses TRBV7-9 and TRBJ1-4; 8 bases are shared with TRBD1. CDR1 and CDR2 from the germline V gene are SEHNR and FQNEAQ (reference sequence). CDR3 length: 15 residues. With 5 bases clipped from V and 0 bases from J, the junction kept 2 bases outside the gene matches. The CDR3 sequence: CASSPGGATNEKLFF. The part of the CDR3 DNA that was read is TGTGCCAGCAGCCCAGGGGGCGCAACTAATGAAAAA.

This clone was found many times. The missing CDR3 end, 3 residues past where the read stops, is filled in from the germline J gene. The J gene is TRBJ2-3, the V gene TRBV9; TRBD2 agrees at 9 bases. Germline V CDR1 and CDR2: SGDLS, YYNGEE. This CDR3 has 16 residues. V lost 0 bases to trimming and J lost 0 bases; unmatched junction nucleotides: 2. The CDR3 loop is CASSVVTSGSTDTQYF. CDR3 DNA, as far as it was read: TGTGCCAGCAGCGTAGTAACTAGCGGGAGCACAGATACG.

This clone occurred many times. The read comes to an end 3 residues before the CDR3 does, leaving the germline J gene to fill in the end. The chain links TRBV18 to TRBJ2-5, with 8 bases that match TRBD2. The CDR3 loop spans 14 amino acids. CDR1 and CDR2 from the germline V gene are KGHSH and LQKENI. V dropped 1 base and J dropped 4; count of bases not matched to a gene: 2. The CDR3 sequence: CASSPQSGGETQYF. CDR3 DNA (partial): TGTGCCAGCTCACCACAGAGCGGGGGAGAGACC. Full variable domain (missing parts from reference TRBV18 and TRBJ2-5): NAGVMQNPRHLVRRRGQEARLRCSPMKGHSHVYWYRQLPEEGLKFMVYLQKENIIDESGMPKERFSAEFPKEGPSILRIQQVVRGDSAAYFCASSPQSGGETQYFGPGTRLLVL.

This clone was counted many times. Read sequence stops 3 residues before the CDR3 end, and the germline J gene provides the missing end. This rearrangement joins TRBV12-3 or TRBV12-4 to TRBJ2-3, with a weak D call TRBD1 (6 bases). Trimming pared 4 bases from V and 6 bases from J, leaving 11 bases between. CDR3 length: 13 amino acids. Incomplete CDR3 DNA: TGTGCCAGCAGTTCCAGTCAGGGGGATACG. As protein: CASSSSQGDT. The entire CDR3 is CASSSSQGDTQYF.

This clone was seen many times. The read falls 3 residues short of the CDR3 end, and the missing part is taken from the germline J gene. The chain joins TRBV5-4 to TRBJ2-5; possible D gene TRBD1, 6 bases. Trimming pared 4 bases from V and 2 bases from J, leaving 12 bases between. CDR1 SGHNT and CDR2 YYREEE come from the germline V gene (reference sequence). The CDR3 length is 14 residues. The DNA read from the CDR3 is TGTGCCAGCAGCCACCCCAGGGGACAAGAGACC. This sequence encodes CASSHPRGQET. The complete CDR3 protein is CASSHPRGQETQYF. Supplemented by reference TRBV5-4 and TRBJ2-5, the full variable domain reads ETGVTQSPTHLIKTRGQQVTLRCSSQSGHNTVSWYQQALGQGPQFIFQYYREEENGRGNFPPRFSGLQFPNYSSELNVNALELDDSALYLCASSHPRGQETQYFGPGTRLLVL.

This clone showed up many times. The sequenced fragment ends 3 residues before the CDR3 boundary, so the rest is inferred from the germline J gene. The rearrangement uses TRBV5-1 and TRBJ2-2, with D perhaps being TRBD1 or TRBD2 (5 bases each). Trimming removed 7 bases at V and 5 bases at J, with 9 bases between. Per the germline V gene, CDR1 is SGHRS and CDR2 is YFSETQ. CDR3 length: 12 residues. The CDR3 DNA, read in part, is TGCGCCAGCGCAGGGAGAACCGGGGAG. This sequence encodes CASAGRTGE. The entire CDR3 reads CASAGRTGELFF.

CDR3: CASSYFQDRGTRYTF. The covered CDR3 bases are TGTGCCAGCAGTTATTTCCAGGACAGGGGCACAAGA. V is TRBV6-9 and J is TRBJ1-2; 9 nucleotides align to TRBD1. With the read ending 3 residues before the CDR3 end, the germline J gene is used to fill in that end. CDR3 length: 15 amino acids. Germline V gives CDR1 MNHGY, CDR2 SVAAGI.

There are many counts of this clone. The read stops 3 residues short of the end of the CDR3; the missing end is completed from the germline J gene. The J gene is TRBJ2-7, the V gene TRBV28; 10 bases line up with TRBD1. Germline CDR1 reads MDHEN; CDR2 reads SYDVKM. This CDR3 comprises 12 residues. V gave up 8 bases and J gave up 4 bases; unmatched junction bases: 2. The CDR3 bases that were read are TGTGCCAGCGGACAGGGGGTTTACGAG. Amino acid sequence: CASGQGVYE. The complete CDR3 reads CASGQGVYEQYF. Filled out from reference TRBV28 and TRBJ2-7, the complete variable domain reads DVKVTQSSRYLVKRTGEKVFLECVQDMDHENMFWYRQDPGLGLRLIYFSYDVKMKEKGDIPEGYSVSREKKERFSLILESASTNQTSMYLCASGQGVYEQYFGPGTRLTVT.

The sample holds many counts of this clone. The DNA ends 3 residues before the CDR3 does, and the rest of the CDR3 is filled in from the germline J gene. This rearrangement joins TRBV5-6 to TRBJ2-5; the D gene is possibly TRBD1 (5 bases). The V gene's germline CDR1 is SGHDT and CDR2 YYEEEE. This CDR3 has 14 amino acids. With 0 bases removed from V and 5 bases from J, the gap between germline ends came to 11 bases. The DNA read from the CDR3 is TGTGCCAGCAGCTTGGGGCAGGGAAGCGAGACC. Translation: CASSLGQGSET. The whole CDR3 sequence reads CASSLGQGSETQYF.

Many counts were recorded for this clone. The CDR3 extends 3 residues past the end of the read, so its final part is completed from the germline J gene. The V gene is TRBV30, the J gene TRBJ1-4; D call uncertain. This CDR3 contains 12 residues. The germline V gene encodes CDR1 GTSNPN and CDR2 SVGIG (reference sequence). CDR3 DNA, as far as it was read: TGTGCCTGGAGTAGGCCCATGTGGAAA. It specifies CAWSRPMWK. Given in full, the CDR3 is CAWSRPMWKLFF. The full variable domain, completed using reference TRBV30 and TRBJ1-4, is SQTIHQWPATLVQPVGSPLSLECTVEGTSNPNLYWYRQAAGRGLQLLFYSVGIGQISSEVPQNLSASRPQDRQFILSSKKLLLSDSGFYLCAWSRPMWKLFFGSGTQLSVL.

Comments on this clone: Sequencing ends 3 residues short of the CDR3 end; the germline J gene provides the rest. V and J are TRBV2 and TRBJ1-1; no reliable D call. Germline lookup yields CDR1 SNHLY and CDR2 FYNNEI. This CDR3 region has 11 residues. This CDR3 reads CAREVAAQAFF. CDR3 bases read: TGTGCCAGAGAGGTGGCAGCGCAA.

This clone has at least ten counts. The read falls 3 residues short of the CDR3 end, and the missing part is taken from the germline J gene. This sequence joins TRBV6-1 and TRBJ1-1; the match to TRBD1 covers 10 bases. The CDR3 totals 13 residues. Germline CDR1 reads MNHNS; CDR2 reads SASEGT. CDR3 bases read: TGTGCCAGCAGTGCGGGACAGGGGCCAAGA. Translating it yields CASSAGQGPR. The full CDR3 is CASSAGQGPRAFF.

This clone was seen a few times. The CDR3 end falls 3 residues outside the read, so it is completed with the germline J gene. This chain links TRBV2 with TRBJ1-1; the D gene is possibly TRBD1 (5 bases). CDR1 SNHLY and CDR2 FYNNEI come from the germline V gene. Between the trimmed V and J ends, which lost 5 bases and 2 bases, there was a span of 9 bases. CDR3 size: 13 residues. CDR3 region: CASSPQGNTEAFF. CDR3 bases read: TGTGCCAGCAGTCCCCAGGGTAACACTGAA.

The table lists this clone with many counts. The read falls 3 residues short of the CDR3 end, and the missing part is taken from the germline J gene. V is TRBV19 and J is TRBJ2-7, with TRBD2 as a possible D gene (6 bases). Trimming took 4 bases from V and 0 from J, leaving 19 bases between them. The CDR3 is 17 amino acids. Germline loops: CDR1 LNHDA, CDR2 SQIVND (reference sequence). CDR3 bases read: TGTGCCAGTAGTAGGGACTCAGGGCCGACCCCCTCCTACGAG. This codes for CASSRDSGPTPSYE. The CDR3, in full, reads CASSRDSGPTPSYEQYF.

This clone has at least ten counts. The CDR3 extends 3 residues past the end of the read, so its final part is completed from the germline J gene. V usage is TRBV20-1 and J usage is TRBJ2-7; D remains unclear. V lost 6 bases and J lost 3, with 15 bases in between. Germline assignment: CDR1 DFQATT and CDR2 SNEGSKA (reference sequence). This CDR3 is 13 amino acids long. Partial CDR3 DNA: TGCAGTGCAGCAGTCATGACACTCTACGAG. It yields the protein CSAAVMTLYE. The full CDR3 protein reads CSAAVMTLYEQYF.

Many counts were recorded for this clone. Read coverage stops 3 residues before the CDR3 terminus; the germline J gene supplies the remainder. This rearrangement joins TRBV19 to TRBJ1-1; possibly TRBD1 for D (5 bases). The CDR3 totals 16 residues. V lost 6 bases and J lost 5, with 22 bases in between. Germline CDR1 LNHDA, CDR2 SQIVND (reference sequence). The covered CDR3 bases are TGTGCCAGTAGGTCGGCTCCGGGGGACCCACGGACTGAA. It yields the protein CASRSAPGDPRTE. The full CDR3 reads CASRSAPGDPRTEAFF. Filled out from reference TRBV19 and TRBJ1-1, the complete variable domain reads DGGITQSPKYLFRKEGQNVTLSCEQNLNHDAMYWYRQDPGQGLRLIYYSQIVNDFQKGDIAEGYSVSREKKESFPLTVTSAQKNPTAFYLCASRSAPGDPRTEAFFGQGTRLTVV.

This clone was detected many times. The CDR3 is cut off 3 residues early in the read; its end comes from the germline J gene. The rearrangement uses TRBV20-1 and TRBJ1-2; D possibly corresponds to TRBD1 (5 bases). V dropped 6 bases and J dropped 7 bases, with 12 bases sitting between them. The germline V gene encodes CDR1 DFQATT and CDR2 SNEGSKA (reference sequence). The CDR3 has 11 amino acids. The chain's CDR3 is CSAKPGFGYTF. The covered CDR3 bases are TGCAGTGCGAAACCAGGGTTTGGC.

At least ten counts were recorded for this clone. The CDR3 bases that were read are TGCAGTGCTAGAAAGCGGGACTACAATGAG. Its protein product is CSARKRDYNE. The entire CDR3 sequence reads CSARKRDYNEQFF. J is TRBJ2-1 and V is TRBV20-1, with 7 bases that match TRBD2. The read falls 3 residues short of the CDR3 end, and the missing part is taken from the germline J gene. The CDR3 is made up of 13 amino acids. Germline CDR1 reads DFQATT; CDR2 reads SNEGSKA (reference sequence). V shed 2 bases and J 3 bases; nucleotides not matched to a gene: 1.

This clone was seen only a few times. Read data end 3 residues before the CDR3 end; the end is taken from the germline J gene. The chain has TRBV19 and TRBJ2-2; TRBD2 matches at 12 bases. Looked up from germline, CDR1 is LNHDA and CDR2 is SQIVND (reference sequence). The CDR3 contains 16 residues. Trimming cost V 8 bases and J 2 bases; bases outside gene matches: 6. This CDR3 is CASRRTSGVNTGELFF. CDR3 bases read: TGTGCCAGTCGACGGACTAGCGGGGTTAACACCGGGGAG.

Notes on this clone: Coverage ceases 3 residues before the CDR3 finishes, and the germline J gene fills in the end. The chain carries TRBV6-1 and TRBJ1-6; D unclear. Trimming took off 1 base at V and 8 bases at J, with 12 bases between the two ends. Germline V CDR1 and CDR2: MNHNS, SASEGT. This CDR3 is built from 15 residues. This CDR3 reads CASSEGGPGDSPLHF. The sequenced CDR3 bases are TGTGCCAGCAGTGAAGGAGGCCCCGGGGATTCACCC.

As concerns this clone: Sequencing ends 3 residues short of the CDR3 end; the germline J gene provides the rest. This sequence joins TRBV2 and TRBJ2-7, with 10 bases that match TRBD2. The CDR3 consists of 15 residues. Trimming took 9 bases from V and 2 from J; bases not matched to a gene: 10. Looked up from germline, CDR1 is SNHLY and CDR2 is FYNNEI. This chain's CDR3 is CARESGRGNTYEQYF. CDR3 DNA (partial): TGTGCCAGAGAGAGCGGGAGGGGAAACACCTACGAG.

A few counts support this clone. The read ends 3 residues shy of where the CDR3 ends; the end is completed using the germline J gene. The chain links TRBV5-1 to TRBJ2-7, with 11 bases identical to TRBD2. The trim removed 0 bases at V and 1 base at J, leaving 3 bases unmatched. The germline V gene encodes CDR1 SGHRS and CDR2 YFSETQ. The CDR3 is 16 amino acids. The DNA read from the CDR3 is TGCGCCAGCAGCTTGGGTAGCGGGGGGGCATCCTACGAG. This translates into CASSLGSGGASYE. In full, the CDR3 is CASSLGSGGASYEQYF.

This clone was observed many times. With the read ending 3 residues before the CDR3 end, the germline J gene is used to fill in that end. This rearrangement joins TRBV2 to TRBJ1-6, with unresolved D. Per germline, CDR1 SNHLY and CDR2 FYNNEI. The length of the CDR3 is 14 residues. Trimming pared 4 bases from V and 3 bases from J, leaving 7 bases between. The part of the CDR3 DNA that was read is TGTGCCAGCAGTGCCAACAGCTATAATTCACCC. It specifies CASSANSYNSP. In full, the CDR3 reads CASSANSYNSPLHF.

This clone was observed a few times. A read error may produce the germline difference seen at one junction end. The read ends 3 residues early relative to the CDR3; the germline J gene fills the gap. The same CDR3 can be traced to other DNA sequences in this sample. The chain combines TRBV20-1 with TRBJ1-3; the D gene is possibly TRBD1 (6 bases). Germline CDR1 and CDR2: DFQATT and SNEGSKA (reference sequence). The CDR3 totals 13 residues. CDR3 bases read: TGCAGTGCTGAACAGGGCTCTGGAAACACA. Encoded protein: CSAEQGSGNT. The CDR3 in its entirety is CSAEQGSGNTIYF.